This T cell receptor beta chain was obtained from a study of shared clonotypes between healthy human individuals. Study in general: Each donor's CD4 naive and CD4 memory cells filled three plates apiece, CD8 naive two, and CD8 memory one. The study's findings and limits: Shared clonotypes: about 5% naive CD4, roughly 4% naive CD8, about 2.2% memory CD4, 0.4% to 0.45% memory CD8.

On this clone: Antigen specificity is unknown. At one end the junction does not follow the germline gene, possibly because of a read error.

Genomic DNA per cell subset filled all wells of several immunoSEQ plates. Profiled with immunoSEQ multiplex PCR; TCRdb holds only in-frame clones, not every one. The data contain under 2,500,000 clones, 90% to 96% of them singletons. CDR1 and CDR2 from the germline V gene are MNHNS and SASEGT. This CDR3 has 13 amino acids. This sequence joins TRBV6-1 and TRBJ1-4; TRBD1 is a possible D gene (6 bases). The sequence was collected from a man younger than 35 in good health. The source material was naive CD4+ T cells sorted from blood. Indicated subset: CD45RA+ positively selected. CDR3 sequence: CATSWGGDEKLFF. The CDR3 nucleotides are TGTGCCACCAGTTGGGGGGGCGATGAAAAACTGTTTTTT.